This T cell receptor beta chain emerged from a study of blood T cell repertoires in COVID-19. Study-wide background: Acute and convalescent COVID-19 specimens originated in the United States, Italy and Spain. In each case, the material was cDNA or gDNA derived from T cells, B-cell-depleted T cells, or PBMCs.

Under the authors' procedure: How many nucleated cells were present was estimated from reference gene primer amplification. Data came from immunoSEQ multiplex PCR; TCRdb stores just in-frame clones and leaves some out. That table supplies the V and J calls and clone size; D and trimming were determined from the DNA. There are about 110,000 clones in the sample; under 85% occur only once, and 11% to 15% lies in the top ten. V lost 0 bases and J 7 bases, leaving 7 bases between the germline ends. Germline CDR1 SEHNR, CDR2 FQNEAQ (reference sequence). The CDR3 has 13 residues. This chain connects TRBV7-9 to TRBJ2-1; D might be TRBD2 (5 bases). The receptor was isolated from a woman aged 55-69 years with acute or convalescent COVID-19. The sample taken for sequencing was peripheral blood. CDR3 amino acids: CASSLAEGNEQFF. In nucleotides, the CDR3 is TGTGCCAGCAGCTTAGCTGAGGGAAATGAGCAGTTCTTC.